This TCR beta chain is drawn from a study of OX40 agonist ivuxolimab in advanced cancers. Data came from immunoSEQ multiplex PCR; TCRdb stores just in-frame clones and leaves some out. The sample lists approximately 100,000 clones; about 80% were seen once. The J segment lost 3 bases and the V segment lost 0 bases, leaving 10 bases of the junction unmatched. Per the germline V gene, CDR1 is LGHNA and CDR2 is YSLEER. This CDR3 region has 18 residues. The specimen was CD4+ or CD8+ T cells sorted from blood, collected in a trial of the OX40 agonist ivuxolimab. The sequence was obtained from an adult with an advanced solid tumor such as melanoma, head and neck, liver or kidney cancer. The rearrangement uses TRBV4-3 and TRBJ2-3, with TRBD2 identical over 9 bases. The CDR3 sequence: CASSQDRAGGLGTDTQYF. The CDR3 DNA reads as TGCGCCAGCAGCCAAGATCGAGCGGGGGGCCTGGGAACAGATACGCAGTATTTT.